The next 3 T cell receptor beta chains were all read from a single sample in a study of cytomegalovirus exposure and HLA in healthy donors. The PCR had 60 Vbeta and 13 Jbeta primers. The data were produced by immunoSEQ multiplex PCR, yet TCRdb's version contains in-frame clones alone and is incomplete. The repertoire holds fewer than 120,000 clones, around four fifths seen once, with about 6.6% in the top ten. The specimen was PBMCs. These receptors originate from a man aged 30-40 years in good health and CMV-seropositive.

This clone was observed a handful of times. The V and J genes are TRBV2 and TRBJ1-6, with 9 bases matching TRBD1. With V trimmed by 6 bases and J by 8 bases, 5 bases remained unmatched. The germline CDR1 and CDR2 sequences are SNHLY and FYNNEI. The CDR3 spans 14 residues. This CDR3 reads CASRGQGLDSPLHF. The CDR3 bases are TGTGCCAGCAGAGGACAGGGGTTAGATTCACCCCTCCACTTT.

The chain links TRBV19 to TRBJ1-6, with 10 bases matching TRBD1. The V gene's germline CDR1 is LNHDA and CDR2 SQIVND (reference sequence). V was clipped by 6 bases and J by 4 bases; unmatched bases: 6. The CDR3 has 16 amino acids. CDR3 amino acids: CASRDGTGVYNSPLHF. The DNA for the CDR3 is TGTGCCAGTAGGGACGGGACAGGGGTTTATAATTCACCCCTCCACTTT.

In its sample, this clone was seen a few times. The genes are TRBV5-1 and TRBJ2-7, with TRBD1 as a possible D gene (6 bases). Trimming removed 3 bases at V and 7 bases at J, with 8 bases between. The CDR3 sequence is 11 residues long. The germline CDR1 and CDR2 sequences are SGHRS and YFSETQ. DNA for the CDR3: TGCGCCAGCAGCTCGGACAGTGAGCAGTACTTC. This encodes CASSSDSEQYF.